The T cell receptor beta chain under discussion was sequenced for a study of shared clonotypes between healthy human individuals. Remarks on this clone: This same CDR3 is encoded by further DNA sequences in the sample.

TCRdb's copy holds only in-frame clones and misses some; the assay was immunoSEQ multiplex PCR. The sample lists 2 million to 2.5 million clones, around 90% occurring once. Sequencing was done on a sample of naive CD4+ T cells from PBMCs. Subset here: CD45RA+ positively selected. This TCR was recovered from a man aged 18 to 30 in good health. Some clones in this sample may be carry-over from other donors' samples.

The CDR3 loop is CASSLAGYSYEQYF. For the CDR3, the DNA is TGCGCCAGCAGCTTGGCCGGGTACTCCTACGAGCAGTACTTC. The chain has TRBV5-1 and TRBJ2-7; no definite D call. CDR3 length: 14 residues. From germline, CDR1 is SGHRS and CDR2 YFSETQ. Trimming removed 0 bases from V and 0 bases from J, with 7 bases in between.